One sample yielded the 32 T cell receptor beta chains listed below, sequenced in a study of pediatric ulcerative colitis. The protocol was immunoSEQ multiplex PCR, while the TCRdb copy is restricted to in-frame clones and leaves out a portion. The data contain about 4,300 clones, just over 90% of them singletons. Sequenced sample: blood. The receptors stem from a boy between 10 and 17 years old who was a control in a study of pediatric ulcerative colitis.

This clone appeared once. The gene calls are TRBV2 and TRBJ1-4; perhaps TRBD1 as D (6 bases). V was cut by 4 bases and J by 8 bases, with 11 bases left in between. The CDR3 consists of 13 residues. Germline CDR1 is SNHLY and CDR2 is FYNNEI. The CDR3 loop reads CASSVRQGEKLFF. As DNA, the CDR3 is TGTGCCAGCAGTGTTCGCCAGGGGGAAAAACTGTTTTTT. The variable domain in full, completed from reference TRBV2 and TRBJ1-4, reads EPEVTQTPSHQVTQMGQEVILRCVPISNHLYFYWYRQILGQKVEFLVSFYNNEISEKSEIFDDQFSVERPDGSNFTLKIRSTKLEDSAMYFCASSVRQGEKLFFGSGTQLSVL.

CDR3 DNA sequence: TGTGCCAGCAGCTCTCTAGCGGGAGGCGAGCAGTACGTC. Translated: CASSSLAGGEQYV. V is TRBV11-1 and J is TRBJ2-7, with 11 bases lining up with TRBD2. Germline CDR1 SGHAT, CDR2 FQDESV (reference sequence). The V gene end was trimmed by 4 bases and the J gene end by 6 bases; junction bases not matched to a gene: 2. The CDR3 covers 13 residues.

The chain has TRBV7-2 and TRBJ1-2; TRBD1 matches at 7 bases. Trimming at V came to 5 bases and at J to 8 bases, leaving 8 bases not matched to a gene. The V gene's germline CDR1 is SGHTA and CDR2 FQGNSA. This CDR3 is 13 amino acids long. CDR3 protein: CASSPDRPLGYTF. For the CDR3, the DNA is TGTGCCAGCAGCCCGGACAGGCCTTTGGGCTACACCTTC. Supplemented by reference TRBV7-2 and TRBJ1-2, the full variable domain reads GAGVSQSPSNKVTEKGKDVELRCDPISGHTALYWYRQSLGQGLEFLIYFQGNSAPDKSGLPSDRFSAERTGGSVSTLTIQRTQQEDSAVYLCASSPDRPLGYTFGSGTRLTVV.

This chain links TRBV11-3 with TRBJ2-5, with no clear D. The J call may be mistaken, given a closer DNA end match to TRBJ2-7. CDR3 size: 13 residues. The germline V gene has CDR1 SGHNT and CDR2 YENEEA. The CDR3 bases are TGTGCCAGCAGCTTAACCGGGTTCCACGAGCAGTACTTC. Amino acid sequence: CASSLTGFHEQYF.

The chain links TRBV19 to TRBJ2-5, with TRBD2 matching over 13 bases. The CDR3 length is 15 residues. Germline CDR1 LNHDA, CDR2 SQIVND (reference sequence). V was pared by 8 bases and J by 1 base, with 4 bases of the junction left unmatched. CDR3 sequence reads: CASPGTSGVQETQYF. The CDR3 DNA is TGTGCCAGTCCCGGGACTAGCGGGGTCCAAGAGACCCAGTACTTC.

In its sample, this clone is large. The chain has TRBV28 and TRBJ2-7; possibly TRBD2 for D (5 bases). V was cut by 3 bases and J by 0 bases, with 9 bases left in between. Per the germline V gene, CDR1 is MDHEN and CDR2 is SYDVKM. There are 14 residues in the CDR3. CDR3: CASSLGAFSYEQYF. The CDR3 DNA sequence: TGTGCCAGCAGTTTGGGAGCGTTCTCCTACGAGCAGTACTTC. The whole variable domain, remainder taken from reference TRBV28 and TRBJ2-7, is DVKVTQSSRYLVKRTGEKVFLECVQDMDHENMFWYRQDPGLGLRLIYFSYDVKMKEKGDIPEGYSVSREKKERFSLILESASTNQTSMYLCASSLGAFSYEQYFGPGTRLTVT.

The table lists this clone with a count of one. The chain links TRBV19 to TRBJ2-2; perhaps TRBD2 as D (6 bases). This CDR3 region has 15 residues. The germline V and J ends were trimmed by 3 bases and 5 bases, with 13 bases remaining between them. Germline lookup yields CDR1 LNHDA and CDR2 SQIVND (reference sequence). As DNA, the CDR3 is TGTGCCAGTAGTATGGGGCGGAGGGAGACCGGGGAGCTGTTTTTT. This sequence encodes CASSMGRRETGELFF.

The rearrangement joins TRBV5-1 to TRBJ2-1; 10 bases match TRBD1. The V gene end was trimmed by 4 bases and the J gene end by 7 bases; junction bases not matched to a gene: 14. This CDR3 region has 17 residues. Germline V gene lookup returns CDR1 SGHRS and CDR2 YFSETQ. In DNA form, the CDR3 reads TGCGCCAGCAGCCCTCAACCGGGACAGGGGTTCGGAAATGAGCAGTTCTTC. Encoded protein: CASSPQPGQGFGNEQFF. Full variable domain (missing parts from reference TRBV5-1 and TRBJ2-1): KAGVTQTPRYLIKTRGQQVTLSCSPISGHRSVSWYQQTPGQGLQFLFEYFSETQRNKGNFPGRFSGRQFSNSRSEMNVSTLELGDSALYLCASSPQPGQGFGNEQFFGPGTRLTVL.

The chain links TRBV27 to TRBJ1-3; no clear D. Germline V gene sequence: CDR1 MNHEY, CDR2 SMNVEV (reference sequence). Trimming cost V 0 bases and J 0 bases, with 9 bases left between them. The CDR3 has 16 amino acids. CDR3 bases: TGTGCCAGCAGTTTATCTGGGCCCGACTCTGGAAACACCATATATTTT. It specifies CASSLSGPDSGNTIYF.

The chain joins TRBV19 to TRBJ1-6; D possibly corresponds to TRBD1 (6 bases). This CDR3 spans 13 amino acids. Germline-derived CDR1 and CDR2 are LNHDA and SQIVND (reference sequence). V lost 10 bases and J 5 bases, leaving 12 bases between the germline ends. CDR3 DNA: TGTGCCACCCGGGACACCAATAATTCACCCCTCCACTTT. Amino acids: CATRDTNNSPLHF.

The CDR3 nucleotides read TGTGCCAGCAGCCCAGGGACAGTCTCCTACGAGCAGTACTTC. Translated, it gives CASSPGTVSYEQYF. The genes are TRBV9 and TRBJ2-7; 7 bases match TRBD1. The V gene end was trimmed by 4 bases and the J gene end by 0 bases; junction bases not matched to a gene: 4. The CDR3 has 14 amino acids. CDR1 SGDLS and CDR2 YYNGEE come from the germline V gene.

The chain's CDR3 is CASSLTGIPYEQYF. The CDR3 DNA sequence: TGTGCCAGCAGCTTAACTGGGATCCCCTACGAGCAGTACTTC. The chain has TRBV11-2 and TRBJ2-7; D is unresolved. V was shortened by 2 bases and J by 2 bases, with 10 bases between the two germline ends. Germline-derived CDR1 and CDR2 are SGHAT and FQNNGV. The CDR3 extends over 14 amino acids.

The chain employs TRBV30 and TRBJ1-1; D uncertain. The germline CDR1 and CDR2 sequences are GTSNPN and SVGIG (reference sequence). This CDR3 has 13 residues. V was pared by 0 bases and J by 1 base, with 6 bases between. The CDR3 spells CAWSVTSNTEAFF. DNA for the CDR3: TGTGCCTGGAGTGTAACATCGAACACTGAAGCTTTCTTT.

The chain uses TRBV6-6 and TRBJ1-4, with D tentatively TRBD1 (5 bases). Per the germline V gene, CDR1 is MNHNY and CDR2 is SVGAGI (reference sequence). Trimming shortened V by 8 bases and J by 8 bases, and 12 bases separated the two germline ends. This CDR3 is 12 amino acids long. The CDR3 reads CASGTGGEKLFF. The CDR3 region has the DNA TGTGCCAGCGGGACGGGCGGGGAAAAACTGTTTTTT.

The V call is TRBV9, the J call TRBJ2-3; D not certain. The germline gives CDR1 SGDLS, CDR2 YYNGEE. The CDR3 contains 14 residues. The germline V and J ends were trimmed by 0 bases and 2 bases, with 7 bases remaining between them. The CDR3 reads CASSVDRVTDTQYF. CDR3 DNA sequence: TGTGCCAGCAGCGTAGACCGGGTCACAGATACGCAGTATTTT.

The chain joins TRBV5-1 to TRBJ2-7; D call uncertain. Germline CDR1 reads SGHRS; CDR2 reads YFSETQ. V was shortened by 0 bases and J by 0 bases, with 7 bases between the two germline ends. The CDR3 runs 14 residues. In DNA, the CDR3 is TGCGCCAGCAGCTTGGCCCTTATCTCCTACGAGCAGTACTTC. Translation gives CASSLALISYEQYF.

This chain links TRBV30 with TRBJ1-4, with 11 bases fitting TRBD1. V lost 3 bases to trimming and J lost 7 bases; unmatched junction nucleotides: 4. The CDR3 has 14 amino acids. The V gene's germline CDR1 is GTSNPN and CDR2 SVGIG (reference sequence). In DNA form, the CDR3 reads TGTGCCTGGAGCTGGACAGGGGGCGGTGAAAAACTGTTTTTT. It codes for CAWSWTGGGEKLFF.

This chain uses TRBV4-1 with TRBJ1-3, with D possibly TRBD1 on 5 matching bases. Trimming left V 3 bases short and J 1 base short, with 19 bases between. Germline V gene sequence: CDR1 MGHRA, CDR2 YSYEKL. The CDR3 is made up of 18 amino acids. CDR3 sequence (DNA): TGCGCCAGCAGCCAGGGACCTCTAGGTGGGGGATCTGGAAACACCATATATTTT. The encoded protein is CASSQGPLGGGSGNTIYF.

This sequence joins TRBV9 and TRBJ1-5; 11 bases map to TRBD1. CDR1 is SGDLS and CDR2 is YYNGEE in the germline V gene. The CDR3 runs to 14 residues. Germline trimming cut 2 bases from V and 6 bases from J; bases unmatched to any gene: 1. The DNA of the CDR3 is TGTGCCAGCAGCGTCGGGACAGGGGGTCAGCCCCAGCATTTT. It specifies CASSVGTGGQPQHF.

V is TRBV2 and J is TRBJ1-5; 9 bases line up with TRBD1. This CDR3 spans 13 amino acids. Germline values: CDR1 SNHLY, CDR2 FYNNEI. V shed 8 bases, J shed 1 base, and the junction held 0 bases outside the gene matches. CDR3 sequence reads: CASGTGSNQPQHF. The DNA for the CDR3 is TGTGCCAGCGGGACAGGGAGCAATCAGCCCCAGCATTTT.

The CDR3 coding sequence is TGTGCCACCAGCAGGACGTCCGGGCCGGATACGCAGTATTTT. Translated, it gives CATSRTSGPDTQYF. This chain uses TRBV15 with TRBJ2-3; no clear D gene. This CDR3 contains 14 residues. Germline assignment: CDR1 LNHNV and CDR2 YYDKDF (reference sequence). Deletions cut 3 bases from V and 6 bases from J, with 13 bases between.

In this sample, this clone turned up a few times. Written as DNA, the CDR3 is TGCGCCAGCAGCCAAGGGGATAGGAACACTGAAGCTTTCTTT. Translating gives CASSQGDRNTEAFF. The gene calls are TRBV4-1 and TRBJ1-1; D is unclear. Trimming took off 1 base at V and 1 base at J, with 7 bases between the two ends. The CDR3 loop spans 14 amino acids. Germline-derived CDR1 and CDR2 are MGHRA and YSYEKL.

This chain joins TRBV7-8 and TRBJ2-7; TRBD1 matches 7 bases. CDR1 is SGHVS and CDR2 is FQNEAQ in the germline V gene. After removal of 5 bases from V and 5 bases from J, the junction contained 18 bases not matched to a gene. The CDR3 has 17 residues. The CDR3 DNA is TGTGCCAGCAGCCCCAGGGGGACCTCCCTCCTAGTGCACGAGCAGTACTTC. As protein: CASSPRGTSLLVHEQYF.

The V call is TRBV19, the J call TRBJ1-2, with D possibly matching TRBD1 (5 bases). This CDR3 is 12 amino acids long. The V end lost 1 base, the J end lost 5 bases, and 5 bases lay between the germline ends. Germline-derived CDR1 and CDR2 are LNHDA and SQIVND (reference sequence). Here the CDR3 reads CASSIGQYGYTF. CDR3 nucleotides: TGTGCCAGTAGTATAGGACAGTATGGCTACACCTTC. Together with reference TRBV19 and TRBJ1-2, the CDR3 gives the full variable domain: DGGITQSPKYLFRKEGQNVTLSCEQNLNHDAMYWYRQDPGQGLRLIYYSQIVNDFQKGDIAEGYSVSREKKESFPLTVTSAQKNPTAFYLCASSIGQYGYTFGSGTRLTVV.

This rearrangement joins TRBV4-1 to TRBJ2-1, with 8 bases lining up with TRBD2. The CDR3 runs 17 residues. Germline V gene sequence: CDR1 MGHRA, CDR2 YSYEKL. Losses at the gene ends were 5 bases for V and 5 bases for J; bases not matched to a gene: 14. DNA for the CDR3: TGCGCCAGCAGCTCCCCGCCGGGACTAGTCTTGGACAATGAGCAGTTCTTC. It specifies CASSSPPGLVLDNEQFF.

This chain connects TRBV4-1 to TRBJ1-2; D remains ambiguous. Germline V CDR1 and CDR2: MGHRA, YSYEKL. The CDR3 has 15 residues. V lost 1 base and J lost 4, with 13 bases in between. CDR3 residues: CASSQVRAAGYGYTF. DNA for the CDR3: TGCGCCAGCAGCCAAGTTCGGGCAGCGGGCTATGGCTACACCTTC.

The V gene is TRBV5-4, the J gene TRBJ2-2; D gene ambiguous. CDR3 length equals 14 residues. Per the germline V gene, CDR1 is SGHNT and CDR2 is YYREEE (reference sequence). Trimming removed 4 bases at V and 3 bases at J, with 10 bases between. CDR3 bases: TGTGCCAGCAGCGCTCCTACCTACACCGGGGAGCTGTTTTTT. Translating gives CASSAPTYTGELFF.

The chain carries TRBV5-6 and TRBJ2-7; D possibly corresponds to TRBD2 (6 bases). The V gene's germline CDR1 is SGHDT and CDR2 YYEEEE. The CDR3 spans 14 residues. The V and J ends lost 2 bases and 2 bases respectively, with 11 bases between them. For the CDR3, the DNA is TGTGCCAGCAGCTTCGACCAGCGGGCCTACGAGCAGTACGTC. As protein: CASSFDQRAYEQYV.

The gene calls are TRBV5-1 and TRBJ2-1; 7 bases align to TRBD1. The ends lost 2 bases at V and 6 bases at J; junction bases unmatched: 8. The CDR3 loop spans 15 amino acids. From germline, CDR1 is SGHRS and CDR2 YFSETQ. As DNA, the CDR3 is TGCGCCAGCAGCTTAAGACAGGGTGCGGGCAATGAGCAGTTCTTC. It yields the protein CASSLRQGAGNEQFF.

The chain combines TRBV4-3 with TRBJ1-1; 11 bases line up with TRBD1. This CDR3 region has 15 residues. V lost 4 bases, J lost 2 bases, and 3 bases stayed unmatched. CDR1 is LGHNA and CDR2 is YSLEER in the germline V gene. The CDR3 reads CASSPRTGGNTEAFF. CDR3 nucleotides: TGCGCCAGCAGCCCCCGGACAGGGGGCAACACTGAAGCTTTCTTT.

The chain carries TRBV19 and TRBJ1-1, with 10 bases identical to TRBD1. Germline V gene data show CDR1 as LNHDA and CDR2 as SQIVND (reference sequence). J lost 7 bases, V lost 5 bases, and 10 bases had no gene match. CDR3 length: 15 amino acids. The CDR3 nucleotides read TGTGCCAGTAGTCCTCAAGACAGGGGGCTGATTGAAGCTTTCTTT. Amino acids: CASSPQDRGLIEAFF.

Turning to this clone: One junction end does not reproduce the germline sequence, and a read error may be involved. Other nucleotide sequences in the sample specify the same CDR3. This chain connects TRBV6-1 to TRBJ2-1; 7 bases are shared with TRBD1. The CDR3 length is 15 residues. Germline assignment: CDR1 MNHNS and CDR2 SASEGT. The DNA of the CDR3 is TGTGCTAGCAGTGAACACAGGGGTGGCGGCAATGAGCAGTTCTTC. Translated: CASSEHRGGGNEQFF.